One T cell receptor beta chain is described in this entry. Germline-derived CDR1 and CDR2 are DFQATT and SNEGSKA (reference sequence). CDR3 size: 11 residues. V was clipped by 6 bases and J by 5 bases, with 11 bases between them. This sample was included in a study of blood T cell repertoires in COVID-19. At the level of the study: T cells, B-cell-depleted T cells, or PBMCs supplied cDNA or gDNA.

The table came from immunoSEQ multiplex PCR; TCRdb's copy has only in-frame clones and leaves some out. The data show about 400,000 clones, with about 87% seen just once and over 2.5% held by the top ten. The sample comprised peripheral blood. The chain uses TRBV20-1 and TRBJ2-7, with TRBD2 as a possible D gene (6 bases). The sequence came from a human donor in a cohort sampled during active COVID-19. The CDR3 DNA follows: TGCAGTGCCGAGGAGGGGAACGAGCAGTACTTC. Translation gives CSAEEGNEQYF.